This record covers a single TCR beta chain. This sample stems from a study of blood T cell repertoires in COVID-19. Clones were read by immunoSEQ multiplex PCR, and TCRdb kept only the in-frame ones, dropping some. This sample has more than 60,000 clones, with roughly 89% found just once. The CDR3 is 15 amino acids. Trimming left V 5 bases short and J 4 bases short, with 17 bases between. Germline CDR1 is LNHDA and CDR2 is SQIVND (reference sequence). Specimen: peripheral blood. The chain couples TRBV19 to TRBJ1-2; D remains ambiguous. This sequence originates from a woman aged 45-65 years with active COVID-19. The CDR3 DNA reads as TGTGCCAGTAGTTCCTCGAAAGGTTGGAGCTATGGCTACACCTTC. This codes for CASSSSKGWSYGYTF.